A single sample gave rise to the 3 T cell receptor beta chains below, sequenced in a study of OX40 agonist ivuxolimab in advanced cancers. This table comes from immunoSEQ multiplex PCR, and its TCRdb copy is limited to in-frame clones, with some not included. The repertoire holds some 77,000 clones, with 90% as singletons. The material sequenced was CD4+ or CD8+ T cells sorted from blood, taken in a trial of the OX40 agonist ivuxolimab. These receptors came from an adult with an advanced solid tumor such as melanoma, head and neck, liver or kidney cancer.

This clone came up once. The rearrangement joins TRBV27 to TRBJ2-5; TRBD2 matches at 12 bases. CDR3 length: 17 residues. Germline V gene data show CDR1 as MNHEY and CDR2 as SMNVEV (reference sequence). V was pared by 3 bases and J by 2 bases, with 7 bases of the junction left unmatched. The CDR3 loop reads CASSLGQGLAGQETQYF. The DNA of the CDR3 is TGTGCCAGCAGTTTGGGCCAAGGACTAGCGGGACAAGAGACCCAGTACTTC.

The CDR3 DNA reads TGTGCCAGCAGCGGGGCAGGCGGGGGCAATGAGCAGTTCTTC. Protein sequence: CASSGAGGGNEQFF. This rearrangement joins TRBV4-2 to TRBJ2-1, with 7 bases that match TRBD2. The CDR3 sequence is 14 residues long. The ends lost 5 bases at V and 6 bases at J; junction bases unmatched: 7. Germline assignment: CDR1 LGHNA and CDR2 YNFKEQ.

The chain employs TRBV5-1 and TRBJ2-2; 7 nucleotides match TRBD1. J was trimmed by 4 bases and V by 2 bases; bases with no gene match: 5. The CDR3 contains 15 residues. Germline V gene lookup returns CDR1 SGHRS and CDR2 YFSETQ. This CDR3 is CASSLGGATTGELFF. The CDR3 coding sequence is TGCGCCAGCAGCTTAGGGGGCGCGACCACCGGGGAGCTGTTTTTT.